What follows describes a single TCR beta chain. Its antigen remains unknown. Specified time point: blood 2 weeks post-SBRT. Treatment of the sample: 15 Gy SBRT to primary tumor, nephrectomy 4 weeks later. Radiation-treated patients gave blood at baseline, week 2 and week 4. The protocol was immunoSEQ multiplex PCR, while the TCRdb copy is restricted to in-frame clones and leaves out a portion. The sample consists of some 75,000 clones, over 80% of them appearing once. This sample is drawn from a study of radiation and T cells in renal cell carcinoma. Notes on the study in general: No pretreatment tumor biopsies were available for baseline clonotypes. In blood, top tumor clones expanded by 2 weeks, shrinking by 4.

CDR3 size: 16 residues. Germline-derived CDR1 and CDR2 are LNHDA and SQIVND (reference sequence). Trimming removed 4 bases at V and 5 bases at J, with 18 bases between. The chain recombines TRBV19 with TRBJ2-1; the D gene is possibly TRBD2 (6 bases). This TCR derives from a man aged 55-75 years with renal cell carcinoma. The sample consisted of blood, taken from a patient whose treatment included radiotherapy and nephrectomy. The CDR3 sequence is CASSTPTSYDHNEQFF. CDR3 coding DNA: TGTGCCAGTAGTACCCCGACTAGTTATGACCACAATGAGCAGTTCTTC.